Below are 23 T cell receptor beta chains sequenced from a single sample in a study of CD8 T cells in ankylosing spondylitis. TCRdb analysed the 5' RACE reads with MiXCR anew, one entry per CDR3 protein. The table includes about 140,000 distinct CDR3 sequences, about 7% detected once. Source material: blood, either unsorted or a sorted T cell fraction (not recorded which). The receptors stem from a female donor with ankylosing spondylitis or in good health (not recorded which).

The sample holds many counts of this clonotype. The chain recombines TRBV25-1 with TRBJ1-1, with unresolved D. CDR1 is MGHDK, CDR2 SYGVNS, per germline. This CDR3 spans 12 amino acids. V lost 7 bases to trimming and J lost 4 bases, with 10 bases between them. The CDR3 spells CASTSRSTEAFF. In nucleotides, the CDR3 is TGTGCCAGCACGTCCAGGTCCACTGAAGCTTTCTTT.

This clonotype was found many times. The chain links TRBV29-1 to TRBJ1-1; D is unclear. This CDR3 is 12 amino acids long. The V gene's germline CDR1 is SQVTM and CDR2 ANQGSEA. The chain's CDR3 is CRARTEGGEAFF. CDR3 nucleotides: TGCAGAGCAAGGACGGAGGGCGGTGAAGCTTTCTTT.

In its sample, this clonotype was seen many times. The genes are TRBV5-1 and TRBJ2-1, with 12 nucleotides matching TRBD2. This CDR3 is 16 amino acids long. Per the germline V gene, CDR1 is SGHRS and CDR2 is YFSETQ. V shed 3 bases, J shed 9 bases, and the junction held 10 bases outside the gene matches. The CDR3 loop reads CASSSRLAGDKGEQFF. As DNA, the CDR3 is TGCGCCAGCAGCTCCAGACTAGCGGGGGATAAAGGTGAGCAGTTCTTC.

This clonotype was counted at least ten times. The chain couples TRBV6-6 to TRBJ2-4; D ambiguous. There are 10 residues in the CDR3. Trimming removed 6 bases at V and 6 bases at J, with 3 bases between. CDR1 MNHNY and CDR2 SVGAGI come from the germline V gene (reference sequence). CDR3: CASSLNIQYF. In DNA form, the CDR3 reads TGTGCCAGCAGCCTAAACATTCAGTACTTC.

In DNA form, the CDR3 reads TGTGCCAGCAGCTTAGTAACCCTAGGTTCTGATACGCAGTATTTT. Its translation is CASSLVTLGSDTQYF. The rearrangement links TRBV5-4 to TRBJ2-3, with no clear D. CDR1 is SGHNT and CDR2 is YYREEE in the germline V gene (reference sequence). CDR3 length: 15 amino acids. The ends were cut back, 2 bases at V and 6 bases at J, with 16 bases in the middle.

This clonotype was observed many times. The chain recombines TRBV10-3 with TRBJ2-7, with 7 bases lining up with TRBD2. There are 15 residues in the CDR3. CDR1 is ENHRY and CDR2 is SYGVKD in the germline V gene. J gave up 1 base and V 4 bases, and 7 bases lay outside the gene matches. The CDR3 sequence: CAISGGGKHSYEQYF. Here the CDR3 DNA reads TGTGCCATCAGTGGGGGGGGGAAGCATTCCTACGAGCAGTACTTC.

This clonotype was picked up many times. The rearrangement uses TRBV4-1 and TRBJ1-3, with TRBD1 matching over 7 bases. V lost 0 bases and J lost 0; bases outside the gene matches: 8. Germline CDR1 is MGHRA and CDR2 is YSYEKL. CDR3 length equals 18 residues. CDR3 DNA sequence: TGCGCCAGCAGCCAAGATCAGGGGACAGCTTTCTCTGGAAACACCATATATTTT. Protein product: CASSQDQGTAFSGNTIYF.

This clonotype occurred many times. The rearrangement links TRBV7-2 to TRBJ1-6; D possibly corresponds to TRBD1 (6 bases). The CDR3 contains 15 residues. The V end lost 1 base, the J end lost 4 bases, and 8 bases lay between the germline ends. Per germline, CDR1 SGHTA and CDR2 FQGNSA. The CDR3 bases are TGTGCCAGCAGCTTAGTAGGGGGGTATAATTCACCCCTCCACTTT. It codes for CASSLVGGYNSPLHF.

The chain uses TRBV28 and TRBJ2-2; 11 positions agree with TRBD1. V lost 10 bases to trimming and J lost 14 bases; unmatched junction nucleotides: 18. The CDR3 runs 15 residues. CDR1 and CDR2 (germline): MDHEN, SYDVKM. Here the CDR3 DNA reads TGTGCCATCCTCGGGGGGACAGGGGGAACGTCGGAACTGTTTTTT. It specifies CAILGGTGGTSELFF.

This clonotype was picked up many times. The CDR3 nucleotides are TGTGCCAGCAGCCAAAACAGGGCCTCCTACAATGAGCAGTTCTTC. It is translated as CASSQNRASYNEQFF. The chain carries TRBV4-2 and TRBJ2-1, with a tentative D call TRBD1 (6 bases). Germline V gene sequence: CDR1 LGHNA, CDR2 YNFKEQ. Trimming took off 2 bases at V and 0 bases at J, with 8 bases between the two ends. The CDR3 totals 15 residues.

Many counts were recorded for this clonotype. V usage is TRBV15 and J usage is TRBJ1-5; unclear D gene. The CDR3 has 17 residues. The V gene's germline CDR1 is LNHNV and CDR2 YYDKDF (reference sequence). V shed 0 bases and J shed 3 bases, with 15 bases lying between them. In DNA, the CDR3 is TGTGCCACCAGCAGAGATGAGTTAGGGAGGCCCAATCAGCCCCAGCATTTT. Translation: CATSRDELGRPNQPQHF. The entire variable domain, with the rest obtained from reference TRBV15 and TRBJ1-5, is as follows: DAMVIQNPRYQVTQFGKPVTLSCSQTLNHNVMYWYQQKSSQAPKLLFHYYDKDFNNEADTPDNFQSRRPNTSFCFLDIRSPGLGDTAMYLCATSRDELGRPNQPQHFGDGTRLSIL.

This clonotype was counted many times. V is TRBV2 and J is TRBJ2-5; the match to TRBD2 covers 7 bases. Germline lookup yields CDR1 SNHLY and CDR2 FYNNEI. V shed 7 bases, J shed 1 base, and the junction held 9 bases outside the gene matches. The CDR3 is 15 residues long. The CDR3 loop reads CASTSGGTTQETQYF. The CDR3 region has the DNA TGTGCCAGCACTTCAGGCGGGACTACCCAAGAGACCCAGTACTTC.

This clonotype was counted at least ten times. The V gene is TRBV5-1, the J gene TRBJ1-1, with D maybe TRBD1 (5 bases). Trimming took 4 bases from V and 3 from J, leaving 22 bases between them. The CDR3 is 17 amino acids. Germline lookup yields CDR1 SGHRS and CDR2 YFSETQ. CDR3 protein: CASSPFGGVIGDTEAFF. CDR3 coding DNA: TGCGCCAGCAGCCCTTTCGGGGGAGTGATAGGAGACACTGAAGCTTTCTTT. Looking up the rest from reference TRBV5-1 and TRBJ1-1 gives the full variable domain: KAGVTQTPRYLIKTRGQQVTLSCSPISGHRSVSWYQQTPGQGLQFLFEYFSETQRNKGNFPGRFSGRQFSNSRSEMNVSTLELGDSALYLCASSPFGGVIGDTEAFFGQGTRLTVV.

This clonotype was counted many times. The rearrangement joins TRBV12-3 or TRBV12-4 to TRBJ1-3, with D uncertain. CDR3 length: 14 amino acids. Trimming removed 5 bases at V and 4 bases at J, with 12 bases between. CDR3 nucleotide sequence: TGTGCCAGCAGTCACGGGCAGTCAGGAAACACCATATATTTT. Translating gives CASSHGQSGNTIYF.

The CDR3 DNA is TGTGCCAGCAGTGGAAAACCGGGACAGAGCCTGTGGGGCTACACCTTC. Protein: CASSGKPGQSLWGYTF. The J gene is TRBJ1-2, the V gene TRBV2, with 7 positions matching TRBD1. The CDR3 has 16 residues. V lost 4 bases to trimming and J lost 8 bases; unmatched junction nucleotides: 16. The germline gives CDR1 SNHLY, CDR2 FYNNEI. The full variable domain, with the rest looked up from reference TRBV2 and TRBJ1-2, is EPEVTQTPSHQVTQMGQEVILRCVPISNHLYFYWYRQILGQKVEFLVSFYNNEISEKSEIFDDQFSVERPDGSNFTLKIRSTKLEDSAMYFCASSGKPGQSLWGYTFGSGTRLTVV.

The table lists this clonotype with many counts. V gene TRBV7-2 combines with J gene TRBJ2-4; 10 bases align to TRBD1. The germline CDR1 and CDR2 sequences are SGHTA and FQGNSA. Losses at the gene ends were 5 bases for V and 0 bases for J; bases not matched to a gene: 4. The CDR3 covers 16 residues. The CDR3 DNA is TGTGCCAGCAGCGATCGGGACAGGGGAGCCAAAAACATTCAGTACTTC. It encodes CASSDRDRGAKNIQYF.

The chain carries TRBV7-3 and TRBJ1-2; 7 nucleotides align to TRBD1. Germline V lookup: CDR1 SGHTA, CDR2 FQGTGA. The CDR3 consists of 16 residues. J lost 1 base, V lost 0 bases, and 5 bases had no gene match. In DNA form, the CDR3 reads TGTGCCAGCAGCTTAACAGGGGGCACCTTTAACTATGGCTACACCTTC. Translation: CASSLTGGTFNYGYTF.

The CDR3 is CASSPLGLAAKETQYF. In nucleotides, the CDR3 is TGTGCCAGCTCACCCCTGGGACTAGCGGCAAAAGAGACCCAGTACTTC. The chain employs TRBV18 and TRBJ2-5, with 11 bases that match TRBD2. This CDR3 comprises 16 residues. The V gene's germline CDR1 is KGHSH and CDR2 LQKENI. J lost 3 bases, V lost 3 bases, and 6 bases had no gene match.

This clonotype showed up many times. The gene calls are TRBV20-1 and TRBJ2-5, with a possible D match to TRBD2 (7 bases). Germline-derived CDR1 and CDR2 are DFQATT and SNEGSKA (reference sequence). Between the trimmed V and J ends, which lost 7 bases and 5 bases, there was a span of 14 bases. The CDR3 is made up of 12 amino acids. CDR3 sequence reads: CSVPRGAETQYF. DNA for the CDR3: TGCAGTGTACCTCGGGGGGCGGAGACCCAGTACTTC.

This clonotype was counted ten times or more. The chain has TRBV28 and TRBJ2-5; D may be TRBD2 (6 bases). The CDR3 has 14 residues. The V and J ends lost 5 bases and 3 bases respectively, with 13 bases between them. Germline lookup yields CDR1 MDHEN and CDR2 SYDVKM. Here the CDR3 reads CASSPPRGEETQYF. The DNA for the CDR3 is TGTGCCAGCAGTCCACCGCGGGGAGAAGAGACCCAGTACTTC. Filled out from reference TRBV28 and TRBJ2-5, the complete variable domain reads DVKVTQSSRYLVKRTGEKVFLECVQDMDHENMFWYRQDPGLGLRLIYFSYDVKMKEKGDIPEGYSVSREKKERFSLILESASTNQTSMYLCASSPPRGEETQYFGPGTRLLVL.

Note on this clonotype: This clone may be a read error of a much larger clone one base away. This chain connects TRBV21-1 to TRBJ1-1. TRBV21-1 is an annotated pseudogene. CDR3 length equals 17 residues. CDR3 coding DNA: TGTGTCAGCAGCAAAGGGCATGGGGGAGGACCCGACACTGAAGCTTTCTTT. This codes for CVSSKGHGGGPDTEAFF.

There are many counts of this clonotype. The rearrangement links TRBV6-2 or TRBV6-3 to TRBJ2-2, with 7 bases matching TRBD1. Trimming cost V 6 bases and J 6 bases; bases outside gene matches: 7. Looked up from germline, CDR1 is MNHEY and CDR2 is SVGEGT. The CDR3 runs to 14 residues. CDR3 region: CASRPFQGAGELFF. The CDR3 DNA is TGTGCCAGCAGGCCATTCCAGGGGGCCGGGGAGCTGTTTTTT.

This clonotype appeared many times. The rearrangement joins TRBV7-8 to TRBJ1-2, with TRBD1 matching over 7 bases. The CDR3 length is 13 residues. Germline loops: CDR1 SGHVS, CDR2 FQNEAQ. Trimming at V came to 6 bases and at J to 8 bases, leaving 9 bases not matched to a gene. CDR3: CASRPFTGEGYTF. The CDR3 nucleotides are TGTGCCAGCAGACCATTCACAGGGGAAGGCTACACCTTC.